The rows below give T cell receptor beta chains drawn from one sample of a study of blood T cell repertoires in COVID-19. TCRdb's table, derived via immunoSEQ multiplex PCR, lists solely in-frame clones and lacks some. Here the sample spans roughly 220,000 clones, 85% to 90% being singletons. Material: PBMCs or T cells enriched from blood (not recorded which). The receptors come from a man younger than 40 who had been exposed to COVID-19. The CDR3 runs from the conserved cysteine through the conserved F or W. The order of the fields is D gene, V gene, clone size, J gene, CDR3 protein, CDR3 DNA. The D gene is left open where the match is weak. Only part of the rows carry a size: once, few, many, or a class if the clone is expanded.

>NA|TRBV12-3/TRBV12-4|NA|TRBJ2-2
CASSLPFAGELFF
TGTGCCAGCAGCCTCCCTTTTGCCGGGGAGCTGTTTTTT
>NA|TRBV19|NA|TRBJ2-5
CASSIMIAETQYF
TGTGCCAGTAGTATTATGATAGCGGAGACCCAGTACTTC
>TRBD1|TRBV7-9|NA|TRBJ2-3
CASSREDRGVTQYF
TGTGCCAGCAGCCGTGAAGACAGGGGAGTAACGCAGTATTTT
>TRBD1|TRBV19|NA|TRBJ2-5
CASSRDSQETQYF
TGTGCCAGTAGTAGGGACAGTCAAGAGACCCAGTACTTC
>NA|TRBV7-9|NA|TRBJ1-6
CASSLDSGNSPLHF
TGTGCCAGCAGCTTAGATTCAGGGAATTCACCCCTCCACTTT
>NA|TRBV11-2|NA|TRBJ1-2
CASSHRGGTYYGYTF
TGTGCCAGCAGCCACCGGGGGGGGACATACTATGGCTACACCTTC
>TRBD1|TRBV30|NA|TRBJ1-4
CAANTGELFF
TGTGCCGCCAATACAGGGGAACTGTTTTTT
>TRBD2|TRBV6-5|NA|TRBJ2-1
CASSFSGGALNEQFF
TGTGCCAGCAGTTTTAGCGGGGGGGCGTTAAATGAGCAGTTCTTC
>NA|TRBV4-1|NA|TRBJ2-4
CASSPVLRGAKNIQYF
TGCGCCAGCAGCCCCGTCCTTCGGGGTGCCAAAAACATTCAGTACTTC
>NA|TRBV9|NA|TRBJ2-3
CASSVTVQDTQYF
TGTGCCAGCAGCGTAACAGTGCAGGATACGCAGTATTTT
>TRBD1|TRBV19|NA|TRBJ2-3
CASSILQGAGTDTQYF
TGTGCCAGTAGTATCCTACAGGGGGCCGGCACAGATACGCAGTATTTT
>NA|TRBV30|NA|TRBJ2-1
CAWSVTAMTYNEQFF
TGTGCCTGGAGTGTAACAGCCATGACCTACAATGAGCAGTTCTTC
>TRBD2|TRBV7-9|NA|TRBJ2-3
CASSLAVSGNTQYF
TGTGCCAGCAGTCTAGCGGTCTCCGGGAATACGCAGTATTTT
>NA|TRBV30|NA|TRBJ1-4
CAWTVLSGEKLFF
TGTGCCTGGACGGTATTAAGTGGTGAAAAACTGTTTTTT
>NA|TRBV6-1|NA|TRBJ1-5
CASSENQGGMVLQHF
TGTGCCAGCAGTGAGAACCAGGGAGGGATGGTGCTCCAGCATTTT
>NA|TRBV5-6|once|TRBJ2-4
CASTAGTILAKNIQYF
TGTGCCAGCACCGCAGGAACAATACTAGCCAAAAACATTCAGTACTTC
>TRBD1|TRBV7-2|NA|TRBJ1-5
CASSLNSGTGVQPQHF
TGTGCCAGCAGCCTAAATTCCGGGACAGGAGTGCAGCCCCAGCATTTT
>TRBD1|TRBV20-1|NA|TRBJ1-1
CSASRAGGNTEAFF
TGCAGTGCTAGTCGGGCAGGGGGGAACACTGAAGCTTTCTTT
>TRBD2|TRBV5-4|NA|TRBJ2-2
CASSSTSGANTGELFF
TGTGCCAGCAGCTCGACTAGCGGGGCGAACACCGGGGAGCTGTTTTTT
>TRBD1|TRBV6-5|NA|TRBJ1-1
CASSYPTGMNTEAFF
TGTGCCAGCAGTTACCCGACAGGGATGAACACTGAAGCTTTCTTT
>NA|TRBV16|NA|TRBJ1-5
CASSRTDSNQPQHF
TGTGCCAGCAGCCGAACAGATAGCAATCAGCCCCAGCATTTT
>NA|TRBV19|NA|TRBJ1-1
CASSPGFRTEAFF
TGTGCCAGTAGCCCCGGGTTCCGCACTGAAGCTTTCTTT
>NA|TRBV4-1|NA|TRBJ1-1
CASSRSVGGTEAFF
TGCGCCAGCAGCCGCTCAGTCGGGGGAACTGAAGCTTTCTTT
>NA|TRBV7-2|NA|TRBJ2-3
CASSLLGTDTQYF
TGTGCCAGCAGCTTATTAGGCACAGATACGCAGTATTTT
>TRBD1|TRBV4-1|NA|TRBJ1-1
CASSQIRGPTEAFF
TGCGCCAGCAGCCAAATCAGGGGGCCCACTGAAGCTTTCTTT
>NA|TRBV27|NA|TRBJ2-2
CASNFGDRITGELFF
TGTGCCAGCAATTTCGGGGATCGAATCACCGGGGAGCTGTTTTTT
>NA|TRBV9|NA|TRBJ1-1
CASSVQGNTEAFF
TGTGCCAGCAGCGTTCAGGGGAACACTGAAGCTTTCTTT
>TRBD2|TRBV7-2|NA|TRBJ2-3
CASSLVGWGGGDTDTQYF
TGTGCCAGCAGCTTAGTGGGCTGGGGCGGGGGAGACACAGATACGCAGTATTTT
>NA|TRBV5-1|NA|TRBJ1-1
CASSLWGGDTEAFF
TGCGCCAGCAGCTTGTGGGGAGGGGACACTGAAGCTTTCTTT
>NA|TRBV10-3|NA|TRBJ2-7
CAISESGAGVDYEQYF
TGTGCCATCAGTGAGTCGGGGGCAGGGGTCGACTACGAGCAGTACTTC
>NA|TRBV13|NA|TRBJ1-4
CASSIRPSRGEKLFF
TGTGCCAGCAGCATAAGGCCAAGCAGGGGTGAAAAACTGTTTTTT
>NA|TRBV20-1|NA|TRBJ2-5
CSASRSSQETQYF
TGCAGTGCTAGTCGTTCCTCCCAAGAGACCCAGTACTTC
>NA|TRBV5-1|NA|TRBJ1-2
CASRMAAIPGANYGYTF
TGCGCCAGCAGAATGGCTGCGATCCCCGGGGCTAACTATGGCTACACCTTC
>NA|TRBV7-9|NA|TRBJ2-1
CASSPRAGQTYNEQFF
TGTGCCAGCAGCCCTCGAGCGGGACAAACCTACAATGAGCAGTTCTTC
>TRBD2|TRBV7-2|NA|TRBJ2-3
CASSPAGLAGGNTQYF
TGTGCCAGCAGCCCAGCGGGACTAGCGGGGGGTAATACGCAGTATTTT
>TRBD1|TRBV19|NA|TRBJ2-7
CASSTGQGGAYEQYF
TGTGCCAGTAGTACCGGACAGGGGGGTGCGTACGAGCAGTACTTC
>NA|TRBV7-9|once|TRBJ2-1
CASSFEGADEQFF
TGTGCCAGCAGCTTTGAAGGGGCTGATGAGCAGTTCTTC
>NA|TRBV5-6|NA|TRBJ2-7
CASSATGGAWEQYF
TGTGCCAGCAGCGCAACAGGTGGGGCGTGGGAGCAGTACTTC
>TRBD2|TRBV11-2|NA|TRBJ2-1
CASSQRASGGAYNEQFF
TGTGCCAGCAGCCAAAGGGCCAGCGGGGGGGCCTACAATGAGCAGTTCTTC
>TRBD1|TRBV6-5|NA|TRBJ2-6
CASSYSQGAGANVLTF
TGTGCCAGCAGTTATAGCCAGGGGGCCGGGGCCAACGTCCTGACTTTC
>NA|TRBV5-1|NA|TRBJ2-3
CASSLISYRTDTQYF
TGCGCCAGCAGCTTGATTAGCTACCGCACAGATACGCAGTATTTT
>TRBD1|TRBV5-1|NA|TRBJ1-1
CASTSTWTGNTEAFF
TGCGCCAGCACCAGCACATGGACAGGGAACACTGAAGCTTTCTTT